The source of this T cell receptor beta chain is a study of blood T cells in healthy people across ages (dated by TCRdb to the mid-2010s). About the investigation overall: In model experiments, template switching captured roughly one uniquely barcoded TCR beta cDNA molecule for every two T cells. For two donors (one aged 18 to 30 and one aged 80 or older), the study analyzed two additional independent replicas of 1 million unique cDNA reads from the same blood draw. Age-related changes in TCR beta repertoire diversity were measured in the study by deep sequencing normalized with unique cDNA molecular identifiers. To avoid experimental bias, donors of different ages were spread randomly across the sequencing lanes. The donors were split into four age groups: young (average 16 years), middle-aged (roughly 42), aged (more than 60) and long-lived (under 85). The full study reports these points: Compared with the aged group, the long-lived group had more naive CD4+ T cells, fewer expanded clones and increased TCR diversity, a pattern suggesting age selection. Observed TCR beta diversity correlated strongly with the percentage of naive T cells measured by flow cytometry. Donor CMV infection status was unknown, potentially confounding age-related changes in expanded clonotypes. Estimates of total diversity based on one million sequenced T cells were regarded as lower bounds and as underestimates. Conclusive comparison of naive and antigen-experienced compartments was prevented by the profiling of bulk unsorted PBMCs. Observed TCR beta diversity per million T cells fell roughly linearly with age, and a significant reduction was already apparent by age roughly 40.

Library preparation used 5' RACE. The sequencing machine was an Illumina HiSeq 2500. A second PCR of roughly 7 to 11 cycles was performed with a sample-barcoded 5' primer and a J-beta primer mix. A template-switch 5' adaptor carrying 12 random nucleotides introduced a unique molecular identifier onto each TCR beta cDNA molecule. Each sample yielded at least 3 million CDR3-containing paired-end reads. All of the RNA was converted into first-strand cDNA using the Mint cDNA synthesis kit, with a TRBC-specific oligonucleotide serving as the primer. After uracil-DNA glycosylase treatment, a first 18-cycle PCR used universal primers M1SS and BC2_uni_R on all cDNA. In the paper's pipeline: For normalization, 1 million high-quality reads, each with a distinct molecular identifier, were randomly selected from each sample. Instead of being binned into consensus sequences, reads that shared molecular identifiers were thrown out. MiTCR, with a Q25 quality threshold and the strictest error-elimination algorithm, was used for CDR3 identification, clonotype clustering and error correction. A nonparametric unseen species model with Euler transformation was used to estimate a lower bound on total TCR beta diversity. Using fastp at Q25 and MiXCR, TCRdb reprocessed the public reads and kept productive beta chains. Under each unique CDR3 protein, matching rows form one entry showing the most common genes and DNA. TCRdb's processing, not the authors', yielded these V and J calls. The sample includes about 670,000 distinct CDR3 sequences, with over 40% observed a single time. Roughly 12% of the sample goes to the ten largest clones.

Systemically healthy Caucasian individuals from Russia, 39 in total and aged roughly 6 to 100 years, were included as donors. Each donor gave approximately 9.4 milliliters of peripheral blood, drawn into EDTA-treated Vacutainer tubes. Ficoll-Paque density-gradient centrifugation was used to isolate PBMCs, with at least 6 million per sample. Total RNA, at least 5 micrograms per sample, was extracted from PBMCs with Trizol reagent. For every donor, flow cytometry on a PBMC aliquot measured the percentage of naive CD45RAhigh/CD27high T cells. In its sample, this clonotype was seen a few times. Its antigen remains undetermined. Base qualities are not at hand, and no much larger clone is one base apart. The CDR3, from cysteine to phenylalanine, totals 13 residues. The entry retains the CDR3 DNA only, 39 bases that are in frame from base 1. Via the germline V gene (reference sequence), CDR1 is SEHNR and CDR2 FQNEAQ. The junction shows trimming of 10 bases on V and 1 base on J, plus 11 bases between the germline ends.

The sample taken for sequencing was blood. The rearranged segments are TRBV7-9 and TRBJ1-5; TRBD1 might be the D gene, on 5 matching bases. The sequence was obtained from a woman older than 75 in good health. The DNA sequence is as follows: TGTGCCATCGCCCGGGACAGCAATCAGCCCCAGCATTTT. The translation is CAIARDSNQPQHF.